This T cell receptor beta chain comes out of a study of shared clonotypes between healthy human individuals. The overall study: Every donor yielded three CD4 naive, three CD4 memory, two CD8 naive and one CD8 memory plate. Study-wide findings and caveats: Sequencing depth was a factor that was expected to affect clonotype sharing among donors. Naive subsets generally had larger estimated richness than memory subsets.

About this clone: Its specificity is unknown.

Trimming took off 0 bases at V and 7 bases at J, with 12 bases between the two ends. CDR3 size: 14 residues. Germline assignment: CDR1 MNHEY and CDR2 SMNVEV (reference sequence). Per the original data handling: Filtering of immunoSEQ junctional sequences could not match full-length read filtering. The method was immunoSEQ multiplex PCR; TCRdb's version includes in-frame clones alone and lacks a portion of them. The V and J calls and clone size are taken from that table; D and trimming were inferred from the DNA. The sample has more than 2 million clones, less than 95% seen once; the top ten hold 1.1%. As defined, naive CD8 cells were CD45RO-negative and positively selected for CCR7, with terminally differentiated effector memory CD45RA+ cells excluded.

The sequencing sample was made of naive CD8+ T cells sorted from blood. The clonotype was recovered from a man between 18 and 29 years old in good health. This chain links TRBV27 with TRBJ1-1; TRBD1 might be the D (6 bases). CDR3 sequence: CASSLSADRLEAFF. In DNA form, the CDR3 reads TGTGCCAGCAGTTTATCGGCCGACAGGCTTGAAGCTTTCTTT.